The source of this TCR beta chain is a study of molecular identifiers for immune sequencing clone quantification. This clonotype was seen repeatedly, ten times or more. CDR1 is SGHRS, CDR2 YFSETQ, per germline. V was clipped by 6 bases and J by 6 bases; unmatched bases: 14. This CDR3 region has 16 residues. TCRdb reprocessed the PCR reads via MiXCR and lists one record per CDR3 protein. Altogether approximately 680,000 distinct CDR3 sequences are present, 25% being singletons, with the ten largest covering approximately 0.75%. The origin of this receptor is a human donor in good health. Some libraries in this study had Jurkat cell RNA spiked in. The chain uses TRBV5-1 and TRBJ2-3; TRBD1 matches at 9 bases. The sample comprised naive CD8+ T cells from blood, with Jurkat cell RNA spiked in. As for subset: FACS-sorted CD8+CD4-CCR7+CD45RA+ naive T cells. The CDR3 DNA sequence: TGCGCCAGCACATCCGGATACAGGGGGCGCATGGATACGCAGTATTTT. Translated: CASTSGYRGRMDTQYF.